These 7 T cell receptor beta chains share one sample of origin, sequenced in a study of blood T cell repertoires in COVID-19 (dated by TCRdb to about 2020). The library was generated by the immunoSEQ multiplex PCR assay. The table was pulled from immuneACCESS by TCRdb, which kept in-frame rearrangements only. Such tables lose some clones; where checked, under half of the loss comes from unresolved V genes, and the rest has no known cause. The sample table records fewer than 200,000 clones; roughly 85% of these occur just once. The top ten hold roughly 9% of the sample. The sequencing sample was made of PBMCs or T cells enriched from blood (not recorded which). The receptors were gathered from a woman in her late teens or twenties who had recovered from COVID-19.

The chain carries TRBV14 and TRBJ2-7, with D unresolved. Trimming removed 5 bases from V and 3 bases from J, with 8 bases in between. In germline, CDR1 is SGHDN, CDR2 FVKESK. The CDR3 has 12 residues. The CDR3 reads CASSGHVYEQYF. CDR3 DNA: TGTGCCAGCAGCGGGCACGTCTACGAGCAGTACTTC.

The genes are TRBV4-1 and TRBJ1-2; 9 bases align to TRBD1. V dropped 1 base and J dropped 4; count of bases not matched to a gene: 7. The CDR3 extends over 16 amino acids. CDR1 MGHRA and CDR2 YSYEKL come from the germline V gene. The chain's CDR3 is CASSQASTGGAYGYTF. Written as DNA, the CDR3 is TGCGCCAGCAGCCAAGCTTCCACAGGGGGCGCCTATGGCTACACCTTC.

J is TRBJ2-2 and V is TRBV12-3 or TRBV12-4; D perhaps matches TRBD2 (6 bases). The CDR3 runs 13 residues. With 7 bases removed from V and 5 bases from J, the gap between germline ends came to 11 bases. CDR3 nucleotides: TGTGCCAGCAAGGAACTAGCTACCGGGGAGCTGTTTTTT. It translates to CASKELATGELFF.

The CDR3 sequence is CASSLLYSLDGYTF. The DNA for the CDR3 is TGTGCCAGCAGCTTACTATACAGTTTAGATGGCTACACCTTC. This rearrangement joins TRBV7-9 to TRBJ1-2; the D is unclear. Germline V gene data show CDR1 as SEHNR and CDR2 as FQNEAQ (reference sequence). V dropped 2 bases and J dropped 6 bases, with 13 bases sitting between them. This CDR3 spans 14 amino acids.

The chain has TRBV27 and TRBJ1-1, with 8 positions matching TRBD1. Per the germline V gene, CDR1 is MNHEY and CDR2 is SMNVEV (reference sequence). With 2 bases clipped from V and 1 base from J, the junction kept 9 bases outside the gene matches. This CDR3 is built from 17 residues. Here the CDR3 reads CASSLVSGGARNTEAFF. Here the CDR3 DNA reads TGTGCCAGCAGTTTAGTATCAGGGGGCGCGAGGAACACTGAAGCTTTCTTT.

V is TRBV19 and J is TRBJ1-2, with 8 positions matching TRBD1. Germline CDR1 reads LNHDA; CDR2 reads SQIVND (reference sequence). The CDR3 has 15 residues. The V and J ends lost 6 bases and 4 bases, in that order; junction bases with no gene match: 10. The CDR3 DNA sequence: TGTGCCAGTAGCACGGGACAGGACGGGGTCTATGGCTACACCTTC. Protein: CASSTGQDGVYGYTF. Full variable domain (outside the CDR3, taken from reference TRBV19 and TRBJ1-2): DGGITQSPKYLFRKEGQNVTLSCEQNLNHDAMYWYRQDPGQGLRLIYYSQIVNDFQKGDIAEGYSVSREKKESFPLTVTSAQKNPTAFYLCASSTGQDGVYGYTFGSGTRLTVV.

This clone was picked up one time. The J gene is TRBJ1-3, the V gene TRBV28; no reliable D call. There are 16 residues in the CDR3. Trimming took off 5 bases at V and 0 bases at J, with 14 bases between the two ends. Per germline, CDR1 MDHEN and CDR2 SYDVKM. The DNA for the CDR3 is TGTGCCAGCAGTCTCACCGGGGTCCACTCTGGAAACACCATATATTTT. It encodes CASSLTGVHSGNTIYF.